A selection of T cell receptor beta chains follows, all from one sample in a study of shared clonotypes between healthy human individuals. TCRdb keeps only in-frame clones here, not all; method: immunoSEQ multiplex PCR. The sample holds 730,000 or so clones; about three quarters are singletons and the top ten take roughly 1.8%. The sequenced sample was memory CD4+ T cells sorted from blood. Receptors originate from a woman in her 30s in good health. Both conserved end residues are part of each CDR3. A D gene is named only where the DNA matches it firmly. Size is omitted from some rows. Given values are once, few, many or a class for expanded clones.

TRBJ1-2	TRBV5-1	12	NA	NA	TGCGCCAGCAGCTTGGAGTCTGGAGGCTACACCTTC	CASSLESGGYTF
TRBJ1-3	TRBV7-2	14	NA	NA	TGTGCCAGCAGCTTTGGCCAACAGGGAAACACCATATATTTT	CASSFGQQGNTIYF
TRBJ2-3	TRBV5-4	18	NA	NA	TGTGCCAGCAGCTTAAGTCTTTTGCGCCACGGTGGGACAGATACGCAGTATTTT	CASSLSLLRHGGTDTQYF
TRBJ2-7	TRBV27	14	NA	NA	TGTGCCAGCAGTTTGCAGTTGCCGATCTACGAGCAGTACTTC	CASSLQLPIYEQYF
TRBJ2-2	TRBV19	16	NA	NA	TGTGCCAGTAGTATAAGGTCGGGGTATGGCACCGGGGAGCTGTTTTTT	CASSIRSGYGTGELFF
TRBJ2-7	TRBV27	15	NA	NA	TGTGCCAGCAGTTCCCTCCGGGGGTCGTCCTACGAGCAGTACTTC	CASSSLRGSSYEQYF
TRBJ1-1	TRBV19	17	NA	NA	TGTGCCAGTAGGCCTTTTGCACGGTCCGGGGGCATGGTTGAAGCTTTCTTT	CASRPFARSGGMVEAFF
TRBJ2-3	TRBV7-9	16	NA	TRBD2	TGTGCCAGCAGCCTAACTAGCGGCACCTTCACAGATACGCAGTATTTT	CASSLTSGTFTDTQYF
TRBJ2-6	TRBV5-1	18	few	TRBD2	TGCGCCAGCAGCTTGGCGGGACTAGCGGGAGCCGGGGCCAACGTCCTGACTTTC	CASSLAGLAGAGANVLTF
TRBJ2-2	TRBV11-1	13	many	NA	TGTGCCAGCAGCTTATCGGAACCCGGGGAGCTGTTTTTT	CASSLSEPGELFF
TRBJ2-7	TRBV10-2	14	NA	NA	TGCGCCAGCAGGCAGGGTAAAGCATCCTACGAGCAGTACTTC	CASRQGKASYEQYF
TRBJ2-1	TRBV11-2	14	NA	NA	TGTGCCAGCAGCTTAGATTTGGGTGTAAATGAGCAGTTCTTC	CASSLDLGVNEQFF
TRBJ1-2	TRBV6-5	10	NA	NA	TGTGCCAGCAATCCCGGATGCTACACCTTC	CASNPGCYTF
TRBJ1-3	TRBV18	15	NA	NA	TGTGCCAGCTCACCTGGTAACTACCCTGGAAACACCATATATTTT	CASSPGNYPGNTIYF
TRBJ2-7	TRBV28	15	NA	TRBD2	TGTGCCAGCAGTTTTGGCGGGAGGGCCCGGAACGAGCAGTACTTC	CASSFGGRARNEQYF
TRBJ1-2	TRBV28	12	NA	NA	TGTGCCAGCAGCCCAAACGCCTATGGCTACACCTTC	CASSPNAYGYTF
TRBJ2-2	TRBV4-2	15	NA	NA	TGTGCCAGCAGCCGGTTGGAGGGAATCACCGGGGAGCTGTTTTTT	CASSRLEGITGELFF
TRBJ2-5	TRBV28	14	many	NA	TGTGCCAGCAGTCCACTGGGGAAGCAAGAGACCCAGTACTTC	CASSPLGKQETQYF
TRBJ2-5	TRBV28	13	NA	NA	TGTGCCAGCAGTTGGGGGGGCGAAGAGACCCAGTACTTC	CASSWGGEETQYF
TRBJ2-7	TRBV7-9	12	NA	NA	TGTGCCAGCACCTCGGACGGCGAGCGAGAGTACTTC	CASTSDGEREYF
TRBJ2-3	TRBV5-4	15	NA	NA	TGTGCCAGCAGCTTGTCGGAGAAAAGAACAGATACGCAGTATTTT	CASSLSEKRTDTQYF
TRBJ2-1	TRBV5-6	19	once	TRBD1	TGTGCCAGCAGCTTGGTCAGGGGGCGATCCAATACGGGGTACAATGAGCAGTTCTTC	CASSLVRGRSNTGYNEQFF
TRBJ2-5	TRBV18	14	NA	NA	TGTGCCAGCTCAGACCAGGGGTTCCAAGAGACCCAGTACTTC	CASSDQGFQETQYF